This T cell receptor (beta chain) was observed in a study of blood T cell repertoires in COVID-19. For the study at large: The United States, Italy and Spain provided the acute and convalescent COVID-19 samples. Nucleic acid was either cDNA or gDNA, and it came from T cells, B-cell-depleted T cells, or PBMCs.

In the original analysis: Amplification from reference gene primers served as the basis for estimated nucleated cell counts. Method: immunoSEQ multiplex PCR; TCRdb's copy keeps in-frame clones and lacks some. The DNA gave D and trimming, while V, J and clone size come from that table. The sample lists 35,000 to 40,000 clones; about four fifths were seen once. The CDR3 has 13 residues. V was cut by 6 bases and J by 3 bases, with 12 bases left in between. Looked up from germline, CDR1 is ENHRY and CDR2 is SYGVKD. The specimen was peripheral blood. This sequence joins TRBV10-3 and TRBJ2-7; weak D call: TRBD1 (6 bases). The receptor comes from a man older than 75 with active or convalescent COVID-19. The CDR3 DNA reads TGTGCCATCAGACCCCCGGACAGCTACGAGCAGTACTTC. Its translation: CAIRPPDSYEQYF.